This T cell receptor (beta chain) was profiled in a study of human T cells and chemical hapten exposure. Across the whole study: Sensitizing treatment utilized 2% DPC over a roughly 2 cm by roughly 2 cm portion of upper inner arm skin. The study's findings and limits: Expanded TCRs produced significantly more large CDR3 similarity clusters than controls did.

As the library was built, unique molecular identifiers were attached to individual cDNA molecules. TCRdb re-analysed the RACE reads in MiXCR, keeping a single row per CDR3 protein. Altogether tens of thousands of distinct CDR3 sequences are present, about 10% being singletons, with the ten largest covering around 2.3%. Time point described: patch test 1, 2 weeks after DPC sensitization. As to treatment: therapeutic diphenylcyclopropenone sensitization with weekly scalp DPC. In regard to this clonotype: Its antigen is not identified.

CDR1 and CDR2 (germline): MNHNS, SASEGT. This CDR3 has 13 residues. The germline V and J ends were trimmed by 3 bases and 3 bases, with 9 bases remaining between them. This TCR came from a man in his forties with alopecia areata. Some clones in this sample may be carry-over from other donors' samples. This sequence joins TRBV6-1 and TRBJ2-7; D is unresolved. Specimen: whole blood, collected in connection with sensitization to the hapten diphenylcyclopropenone (DPC). CDR3 residues: CASSEHLNYEQYV. The CDR3 coding sequence is TGTGCCAGCAGTGAGCACCTTAACTACGAGCAGTACGTC.